Included here is one T cell receptor beta chain sequence, with context. Its antigen is as yet unknown. The table came from immunoSEQ multiplex PCR; TCRdb's copy has only in-frame clones and leaves some out. The sample carries about 870,000 clones, more than 85% recorded once. The V end lost 0 bases, the J end lost 0 bases, and 3 bases lay between the germline ends. The CDR3 covers 15 residues. The germline gives CDR1 LGHNA, CDR2 YSLEER. In the naive CD8 group, cells lacked CD45RO and were positively selected for CCR7, so terminally differentiated effector memory CD45RA+ cells were left out. This entry belongs to a study of shared clonotypes between healthy human individuals. Study outcomes and limitations: The authors sampled blood alone, and tissue repertoires likely differ.

The sequence derives from a man aged 30 to 39 in good health. V gene TRBV4-3 combines with J gene TRBJ2-6; D not resolved. The sample taken for sequencing was naive CD8+ T cells sorted from blood. CDR3 nucleotide sequence: TGCGCCAGCAGCCAAGATTTCTCTGGGGCCAACGTCCTGACTTTC. It translates to CASSQDFSGANVLTF.